This TCR beta chain was sequenced in a study of blood T cell repertoires in COVID-19. About the study: PBMCs, B-cell-depleted T cells, or T cells were the source of the cDNA or gDNA that made up the material.

Participants, about 18 to 100 years old, spanned 24 US areas. Cohorts were based on clinical histories the participants reported. V lost 7 bases and J 1 base, leaving 13 bases between the germline ends. Per the germline V gene, CDR1 is MDHEN and CDR2 is SYDVKM. The CDR3 has 15 residues. Clones were sequenced by immunoSEQ multiplex PCR, and TCRdb holds only the in-frame ones, with some missing. Here the sample spans roughly 400,000 clones, 70% to 90% being singletons. The origin of this receptor is a woman between 18 and 29 years old who had been exposed to COVID-19. The sample comprised PBMCs or T cells enriched from blood (not recorded which). This chain connects TRBV28 to TRBJ2-2; a weak D match, TRBD2 (5 bases). The CDR3 spells CASTWGSENTGELFF. The CDR3 nucleotides are TGTGCCAGCACCTGGGGTAGCGAGAACACCGGGGAGCTGTTTTTT.